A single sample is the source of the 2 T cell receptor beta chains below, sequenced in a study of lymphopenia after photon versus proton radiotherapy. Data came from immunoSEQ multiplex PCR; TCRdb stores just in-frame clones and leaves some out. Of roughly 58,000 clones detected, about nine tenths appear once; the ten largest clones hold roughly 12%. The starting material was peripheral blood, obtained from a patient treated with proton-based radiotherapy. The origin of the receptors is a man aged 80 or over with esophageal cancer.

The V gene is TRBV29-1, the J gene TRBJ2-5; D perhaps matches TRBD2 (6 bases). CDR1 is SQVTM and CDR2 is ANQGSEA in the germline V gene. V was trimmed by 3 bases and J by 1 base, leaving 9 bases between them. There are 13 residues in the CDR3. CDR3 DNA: TGCAGCGTTGACCCGGGAGCCCAAGAGACCCAGTACTTC. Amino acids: CSVDPGAQETQYF.

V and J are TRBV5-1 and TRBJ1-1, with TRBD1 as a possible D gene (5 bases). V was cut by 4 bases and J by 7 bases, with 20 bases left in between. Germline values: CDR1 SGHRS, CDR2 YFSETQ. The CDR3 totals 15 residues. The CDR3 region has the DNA TGCGCCAGCAGCCTTTCTTTGGTGAGCGGGGGTGAAGCTTTCTTT. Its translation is CASSLSLVSGGEAFF.